The 17 T cell receptor beta chains presented below share a single source sample, sequenced in a study of beta chain features in type 1 diabetes. Study-wide findings and caveats: Among all four CD4+ subsets, Type 1 diabetes patients had TCRB CDR3s that were moderately but significantly shorter.

The investigators reverse transcribed all of the isolated RNA, so they sequenced expressed TCRB transcripts. Assay: immunoSEQ multiplex PCR; the TCRdb copy retains only in-frame clones and omits some. This table holds hundreds of thousands of clones, about 14% found once. Antigens of these TCRs are unknown. The sample comprised naive CD4+ T cells from blood. The receptors here all came from a man between 18 and 35 years old with type 1 diabetes.

The sample holds a few counts of this clone. V is TRBV30 and J is TRBJ1-6; D not resolved. In germline, CDR1 is GTSNPN, CDR2 SVGIG (reference sequence). The CDR3 has 13 amino acids. Trimming removed 3 bases at V and 6 bases at J, with 9 bases between. DNA of the CDR3: TGTGCCTGGAGCCTTGCCGGTAATTCACCCCTCCACTTT. This translates into CAWSLAGNSPLHF.

This clone was seen more than once but under ten times. The chain uses TRBV6-5 and TRBJ2-2; 9 bases match TRBD2. This CDR3 has 15 amino acids. J gave up 3 bases and V 6 bases, and 5 bases lay outside the gene matches. Germline CDR1 MNHEY, CDR2 SVGAGI. The CDR3 sequence: CASRVAGEHTGELFF. The CDR3 DNA follows: TGTGCCAGCAGAGTAGCGGGAGAGCACACCGGGGAGCTGTTTTTT.

In its sample, this clone was seen a few times. The rearrangement uses TRBV7-2 and TRBJ2-6, with 8 bases identical to TRBD1. The V segment lost 4 bases and the J segment 2 bases; nucleotides outside the gene matches: 4. The CDR3 extends over 16 amino acids. Per the germline V gene, CDR1 is SGHTA and CDR2 is FQGNSA. The CDR3 loop reads CASSSPDRAGANVLTF. Here the CDR3 DNA reads TGTGCCAGCAGCTCTCCGGACAGGGCTGGGGCCAACGTCCTGACTTTC.

This clone came up a few times. The gene calls are TRBV27 and TRBJ2-1; D could derive from TRBD1 or TRBD2 (5 bases each). Per germline, CDR1 MNHEY and CDR2 SMNVEV (reference sequence). Trimming pared 4 bases from V and 7 bases from J, leaving 26 bases between. This CDR3 contains 18 residues. CDR3 residues: CASSSPSRGPKPGNEQFF. The DNA of the CDR3 is TGTGCCAGCAGTTCTCCCTCCCGGGGACCCAAACCCGGTAATGAGCAGTTCTTC.

This clone turned up a few times. This chain connects TRBV28 to TRBJ1-6; 9 nucleotides line up with TRBD1. CDR1 is MDHEN and CDR2 is SYDVKM in the germline V gene. This CDR3 is built from 15 residues. V dropped 5 bases and J dropped 2; count of bases not matched to a gene: 1. The CDR3: CASSDRGTYNSPLHF. The DNA for the CDR3 is TGTGCCAGCAGTGACAGGGGGACCTATAATTCACCCCTCCACTTT.

This chain uses TRBV21-1 with TRBJ2-1; the table names TRBD2, a call not compared with the DNA. TRBV21-1 represents a pseudogene. The CDR3 is made up of 14 amino acids. CDR3 residues: CASSKSGGHNEQFF. The CDR3, as DNA: TGTGCCAGCAGCAAGAGCGGGGGTCACAATGAGCAGTTCTTC.

The genes are TRBV7-9 and TRBJ2-7; D assignment may be TRBD1 or TRBD2 (5 bases each). This CDR3 contains 15 residues. The germline gives CDR1 SEHNR, CDR2 FQNEAQ (reference sequence). V was pared by 4 bases and J by 2 bases, with 15 bases between. CDR3 loop: CASSSKLGVPYEQYF. DNA of the CDR3: TGTGCCAGCAGCTCAAAACTGGGGGTGCCCTACGAGCAGTACTTC. Combining the CDR3 with reference TRBV7-9 and TRBJ2-7 gives the whole variable domain DTGVSQNPRHKITKRGQNVTFRCDPISEHNRLYWYRQTLGQGPEFLTYFQNEAQLEKSRLLSDRFSAERPKGSFSTLEIQRTEQGDSAMYLCASSSKLGVPYEQYFGPGTRLTVT.

The rearrangement uses TRBV19 and TRBJ1-5; D is unresolved. Trimming stripped 3 bases from V and 7 bases from J, with 13 bases between. The CDR3 is 14 residues long. Germline CDR1 and CDR2: LNHDA and SQIVND (reference sequence). CDR3 amino acids: CASSIRRVDQPQHF. CDR3 sequence (DNA): TGTGCCAGTAGTATCCGGCGGGTTGACCAGCCCCAGCATTTT.

This clone was detected only a few times. Compared with germline, one end of the junction differs, possibly owing to a read error. V is TRBV7-7 and J is TRBJ2-5, with D possibly matching TRBD1 (5 bases). CDR3 length equals 14 residues. Germline CDR1 reads SSHAT; CDR2 reads FNYEAQ (reference sequence). CDR3 sequence reads: CASTRQNTQETQYF. The CDR3 DNA is TGTGCTAGCACCCGACAGAATACCCAAGAGACCCAGTACTTC.

In this sample, this clone turned up a few times. The chain recombines TRBV7-2 with TRBJ2-4; D possibly corresponds to TRBD1 (5 bases). Trimming took 5 bases from V and 1 from J, leaving 15 bases between them. The CDR3 totals 16 residues. Germline CDR1 is SGHTA and CDR2 is FQGNSA. The CDR3, as DNA: TGTGCCAGCAGCCCACTACGACAGACGGCCAAAAACATTCAGTACTTC. This codes for CASSPLRQTAKNIQYF.

This clone was seen a handful of times. The V gene is TRBV29-1, the J gene TRBJ1-5; no clear D gene. This CDR3 comprises 13 residues. Germline values: CDR1 SQVTM, CDR2 ANQGSEA. Trimming shortened V by 0 bases and J by 6 bases, and 9 bases separated the two germline ends. CDR3 in amino acids: CSVEESVGQPQHF. The CDR3, as DNA: TGCAGCGTTGAAGAGTCGGTGGGTCAGCCCCAGCATTTT.

This clone has more than one count but fewer than ten. The sample contains more than one DNA sequence encoding this CDR3. The chain couples TRBV6-6 to TRBJ1-4; D remains unclear. With 0 bases removed from V and 8 bases from J, the gap between germline ends came to 7 bases. Germline CDR1 is MNHNY and CDR2 is SVGAGI (reference sequence). The CDR3 is 13 residues long. In nucleotides, the CDR3 is TGTGCCAGCAGTTACTCGGGCGGCGAAAAACTGTTTTTT. This codes for CASSYSGGEKLFF.

The table lists this clone with a few counts. The chain has TRBV5-4 and TRBJ2-7; no definite D call. The CDR3 runs to 15 residues. With 0 bases removed from V and 4 bases from J, the gap between germline ends came to 14 bases. Germline V CDR1 and CDR2: SGHNT, YYREEE (reference sequence). CDR3 bases: TGTGCCAGCAGCTTGGCCCCAGGACCGTCATACGAGCAGTACTTC. This gives the protein CASSLAPGPSYEQYF.

This sequence joins TRBV7-9 and TRBJ2-1, with 7 bases lining up with TRBD1. This CDR3 region has 17 residues. The V segment lost 5 bases and the J segment 4 bases; nucleotides outside the gene matches: 14. Germline V gene data show CDR1 as SEHNR and CDR2 as FQNEAQ (reference sequence). The CDR3 sequence is CASSPRAGTEKYNEQFF. CDR3 nucleotides: TGTGCCAGCAGCCCACGGGCCGGGACAGAAAAATACAATGAGCAGTTCTTC. Full variable domain (missing parts from reference TRBV7-9 and TRBJ2-1): DTGVSQNPRHKITKRGQNVTFRCDPISEHNRLYWYRQTLGQGPEFLTYFQNEAQLEKSRLLSDRFSAERPKGSFSTLEIQRTEQGDSAMYLCASSPRAGTEKYNEQFFGPGTRLTVL.

V usage is TRBV10-1 and J usage is TRBJ2-3; the D gene is possibly TRBD2 (6 bases). Germline V gene data show CDR1 as WNHNN and CDR2 as SYGVQD (reference sequence). The V end was cut by 3 bases, the J end by 7 bases, with 17 bases between. The CDR3 is 15 amino acids. The CDR3 sequence: CASSDMREAAHTQYF. CDR3 sequence (DNA): TGCGCCAGCAGTGATATGAGGGAGGCCGCTCATACGCAGTATTTT.

The rearrangement joins TRBV30 to TRBJ1-4, with a tentative D call TRBD1 (5 bases). The germline gives CDR1 GTSNPN, CDR2 SVGIG (reference sequence). This CDR3 comprises 13 residues. CDR3 bases: TGTGCTTGGGGACGTTCCCTGGATGAAAAACTGTTTTTT. It yields the protein CAWGRSLDEKLFF.

This clone showed up just a few times. The chain uses TRBV11-1 and TRBJ2-7; TRBD2 might be the D (5 bases). This CDR3 is 14 amino acids long. The V and J ends lost 1 base and 3 bases respectively, with 10 bases between them. Germline CDR1 and CDR2: SGHAT and FQDESV (reference sequence). Here the CDR3 DNA reads TGTGCCAGCAGCTTAGAGCTGGGGAGCTACGAGCAGTACTTC. This translates into CASSLELGSYEQYF.